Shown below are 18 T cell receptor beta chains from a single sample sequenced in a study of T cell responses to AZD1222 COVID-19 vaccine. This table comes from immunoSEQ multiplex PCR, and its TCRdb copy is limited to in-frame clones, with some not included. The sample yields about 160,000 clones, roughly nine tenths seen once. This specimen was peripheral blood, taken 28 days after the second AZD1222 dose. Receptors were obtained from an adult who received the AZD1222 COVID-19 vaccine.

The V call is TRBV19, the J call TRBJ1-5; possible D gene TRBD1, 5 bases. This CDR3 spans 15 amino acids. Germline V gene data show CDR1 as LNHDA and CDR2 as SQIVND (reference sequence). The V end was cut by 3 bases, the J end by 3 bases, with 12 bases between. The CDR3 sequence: CASSIRDGYNQPQHF. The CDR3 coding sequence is TGTGCCAGTAGTATCCGGGACGGGTACAATCAGCCCCAGCATTTT.

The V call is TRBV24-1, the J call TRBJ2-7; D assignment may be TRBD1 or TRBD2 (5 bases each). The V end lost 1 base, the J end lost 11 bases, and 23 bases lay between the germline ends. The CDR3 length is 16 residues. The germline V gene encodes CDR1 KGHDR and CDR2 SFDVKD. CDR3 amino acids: CATSDFITRGRHYKYF. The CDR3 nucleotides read TGTGCCACCAGTGATTTTATTACTCGGGGACGGCATTATAAGTACTTC.

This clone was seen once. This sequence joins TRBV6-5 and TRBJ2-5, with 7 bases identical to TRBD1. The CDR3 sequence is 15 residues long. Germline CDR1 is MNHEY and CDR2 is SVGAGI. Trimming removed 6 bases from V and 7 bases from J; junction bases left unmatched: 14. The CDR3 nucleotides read TGTGCCAGCAGCCTTAACCCGGACAGGTCGGGGACCCAGTACTTC. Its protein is CASSLNPDRSGTQYF.

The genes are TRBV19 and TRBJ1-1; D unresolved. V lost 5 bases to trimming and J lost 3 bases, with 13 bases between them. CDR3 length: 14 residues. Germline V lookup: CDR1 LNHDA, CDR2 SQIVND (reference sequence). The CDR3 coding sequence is TGTGCCAGTAGTGCTGTAGGTCTGGACACTGAAGCTTTCTTT. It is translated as CASSAVGLDTEAFF.

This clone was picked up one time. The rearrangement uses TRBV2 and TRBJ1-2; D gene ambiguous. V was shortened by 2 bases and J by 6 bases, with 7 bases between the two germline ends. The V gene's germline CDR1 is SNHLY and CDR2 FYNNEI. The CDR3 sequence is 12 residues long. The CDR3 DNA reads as TGTGCCAGCAGTGAATCTAGAAATGGCTACACCTTC. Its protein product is CASSESRNGYTF.

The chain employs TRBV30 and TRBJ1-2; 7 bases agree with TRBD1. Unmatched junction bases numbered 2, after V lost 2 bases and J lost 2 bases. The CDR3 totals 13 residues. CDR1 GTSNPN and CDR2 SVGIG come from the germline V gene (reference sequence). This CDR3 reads CAWSSDRNYGYTF. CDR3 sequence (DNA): TGTGCCTGGAGTTCGGACAGGAACTATGGCTACACCTTC.

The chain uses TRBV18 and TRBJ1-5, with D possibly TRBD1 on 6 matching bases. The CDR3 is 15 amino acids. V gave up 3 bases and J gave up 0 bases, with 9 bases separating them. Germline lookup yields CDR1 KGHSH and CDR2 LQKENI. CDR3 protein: CASSPGQISNQPQHF. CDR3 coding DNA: TGTGCCAGCTCACCCGGACAGATTAGCAATCAGCCCCAGCATTTT.

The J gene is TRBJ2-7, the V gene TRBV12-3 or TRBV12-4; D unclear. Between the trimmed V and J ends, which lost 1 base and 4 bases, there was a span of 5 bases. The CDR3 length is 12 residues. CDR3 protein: CASSLDWYEQYF. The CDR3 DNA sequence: TGTGCCAGCAGTTTAGACTGGTACGAGCAGTACTTC.

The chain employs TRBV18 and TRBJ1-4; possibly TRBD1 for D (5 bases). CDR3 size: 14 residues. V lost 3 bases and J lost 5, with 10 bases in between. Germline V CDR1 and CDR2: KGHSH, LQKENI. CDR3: CASSPGRGNEKLFF. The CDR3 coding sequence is TGTGCCAGCTCACCGGGACGGGGGAATGAAAAACTGTTTTTT. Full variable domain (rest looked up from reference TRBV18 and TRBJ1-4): NAGVMQNPRHLVRRRGQEARLRCSPMKGHSHVYWYRQLPEEGLKFMVYLQKENIIDESGMPKERFSAEFPKEGPSILRIQQVVRGDSAAYFCASSPGRGNEKLFFGSGTQLSVL.

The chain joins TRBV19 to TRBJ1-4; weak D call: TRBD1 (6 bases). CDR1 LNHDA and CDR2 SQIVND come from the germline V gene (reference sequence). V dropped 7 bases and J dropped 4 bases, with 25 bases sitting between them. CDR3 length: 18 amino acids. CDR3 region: CASKDSGPYRAYNEKLFF. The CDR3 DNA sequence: TGTGCCAGTAAAGACTCCGGCCCTTACAGGGCCTATAATGAAAAACTGTTTTTT.

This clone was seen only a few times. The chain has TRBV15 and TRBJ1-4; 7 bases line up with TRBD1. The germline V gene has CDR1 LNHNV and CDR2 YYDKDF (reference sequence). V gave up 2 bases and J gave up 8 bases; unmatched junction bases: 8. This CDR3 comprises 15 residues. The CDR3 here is CATSRLTGSGEKLFF. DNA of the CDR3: TGTGCCACCAGCAGACTGACAGGGTCGGGGGAAAAACTGTTTTTT.

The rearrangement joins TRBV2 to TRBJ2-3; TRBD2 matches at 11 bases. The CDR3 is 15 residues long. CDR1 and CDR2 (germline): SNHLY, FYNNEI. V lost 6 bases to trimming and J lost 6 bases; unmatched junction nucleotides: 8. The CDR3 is CASRGTSGLRDTQYF. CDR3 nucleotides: TGTGCCAGCAGGGGGACTAGCGGACTAAGGGATACGCAGTATTTT.

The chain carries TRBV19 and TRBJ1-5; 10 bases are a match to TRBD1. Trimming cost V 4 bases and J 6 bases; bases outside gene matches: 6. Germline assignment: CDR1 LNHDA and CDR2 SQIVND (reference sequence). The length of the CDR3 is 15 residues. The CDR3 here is CASSRTTGGSQPQHF. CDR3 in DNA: TGTGCCAGTAGTAGGACGACAGGGGGCAGTCAGCCCCAGCATTTT. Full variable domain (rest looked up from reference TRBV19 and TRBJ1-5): DGGITQSPKYLFRKEGQNVTLSCEQNLNHDAMYWYRQDPGQGLRLIYYSQIVNDFQKGDIAEGYSVSREKKESFPLTVTSAQKNPTAFYLCASSRTTGGSQPQHFGDGTRLSIL.

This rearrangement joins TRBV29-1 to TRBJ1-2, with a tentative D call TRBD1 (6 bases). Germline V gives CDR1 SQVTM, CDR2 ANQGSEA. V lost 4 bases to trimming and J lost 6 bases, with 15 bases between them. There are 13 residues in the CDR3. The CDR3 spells CSVGQGRLDGYTF. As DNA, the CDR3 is TGCAGCGTTGGCCAGGGGCGCCTGGATGGCTACACCTTC.

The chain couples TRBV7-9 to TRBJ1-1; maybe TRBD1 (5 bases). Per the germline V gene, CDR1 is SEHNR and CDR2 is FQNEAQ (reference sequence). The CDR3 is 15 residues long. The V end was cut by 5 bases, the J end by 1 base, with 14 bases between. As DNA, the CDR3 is TGTGCCAGCAGCGGCAGGGTAGGCGGGAACACTGAAGCTTTCTTT. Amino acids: CASSGRVGGNTEAFF.

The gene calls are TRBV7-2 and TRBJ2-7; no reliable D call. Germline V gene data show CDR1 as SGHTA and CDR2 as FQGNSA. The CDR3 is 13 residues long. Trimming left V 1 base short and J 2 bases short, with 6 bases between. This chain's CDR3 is CASSLDKTYEQYF. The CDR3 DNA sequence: TGTGCCAGCAGCTTAGACAAGACCTACGAGCAGTACTTC.

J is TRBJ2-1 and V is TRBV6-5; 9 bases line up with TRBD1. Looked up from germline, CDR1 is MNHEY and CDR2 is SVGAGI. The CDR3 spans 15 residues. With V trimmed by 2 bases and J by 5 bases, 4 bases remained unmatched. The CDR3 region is CASSYVGTGHNEQFF. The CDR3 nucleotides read TGTGCCAGCAGTTACGTCGGGACAGGGCACAATGAGCAGTTCTTC.

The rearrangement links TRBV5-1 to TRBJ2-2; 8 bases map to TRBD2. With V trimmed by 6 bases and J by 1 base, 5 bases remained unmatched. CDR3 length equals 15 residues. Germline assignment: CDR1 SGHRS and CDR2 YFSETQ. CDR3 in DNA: TGCGCCAGCACTCCGGGAGGGGGGAACACCGGGGAGCTGTTTTTT. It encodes CASTPGGGNTGELFF.